The 23 T cell receptor beta chains below were found in one sample sequenced in a study of T-cell reconstitution after alpha-beta-depleted transplantation in children. Researchers prepared the TCRbeta library using unique molecular identifiers, the study reports. TCRdb recomputed calls from the PCR reads with MiXCR, one row per CDR3 protein. The profile shows some 600,000 distinct CDR3 sequences, approximately 12% of them singletons. Sequenced material: PBMCs, mostly from graft donor cells, taken 360 days after TCRalphabeta/CD19-depleted stem cell transplant. The receptor set was obtained from a male patient aged 5 to 17 who had a stem cell transplant for acute myeloid leukemia, so the T cells may come from the graft donor.

V gene TRBV15 combines with J gene TRBJ2-7; maybe TRBD1 (5 bases). The V gene lost 0 bases and the J gene lost 4 bases, with 16 bases spanning the gap. Germline assignment: CDR1 LNHNV and CDR2 YYDKDF (reference sequence). This CDR3 contains 16 residues. CDR3 bases: TGTGCCACCAGCAGAGAAGGGGAAGGGTTCTGGTACGAGCAGTACTTC. Translated, it gives CATSREGEGFWYEQYF.

This clonotype was counted ten times or more. The V gene is TRBV28, the J gene TRBJ2-7, with D possibly matching TRBD2 (6 bases). This CDR3 contains 15 residues. Trimming shortened V by 8 bases and J by 1 base, and 18 bases separated the two germline ends. CDR1 MDHEN and CDR2 SYDVKM come from the germline V gene. In nucleotides, the CDR3 is TGTGCCAGCCTGGGTGCGGGAATGGTGTCCTACGAGCAGTACTTC. This codes for CASLGAGMVSYEQYF. The whole variable domain, remainder taken from reference TRBV28 and TRBJ2-7, is DVKVTQSSRYLVKRTGEKVFLECVQDMDHENMFWYRQDPGLGLRLIYFSYDVKMKEKGDIPEGYSVSREKKERFSLILESASTNQTSMYLCASLGAGMVSYEQYFGPGTRLTVT.

The chain couples TRBV25-1 to TRBJ1-3; no reliable D call. In germline, CDR1 is MGHDK, CDR2 SYGVNS. V was trimmed by 6 bases and J by 0 bases, leaving 9 bases between them. The CDR3 has 14 amino acids. CDR3 coding DNA: TGTGCCAGCAGCCCATCGGGCTCTGGAAACACCATATATTTT. Amino acid sequence: CASSPSGSGNTIYF.

At least ten counts were recorded for this clonotype. The chain carries TRBV5-1 and TRBJ2-1, with TRBD1 identical over 10 bases. Germline CDR1 reads SGHRS; CDR2 reads YFSETQ. V dropped 3 bases and J dropped 4; count of bases not matched to a gene: 4. The CDR3 totals 15 residues. CDR3 protein: CASSWGTGVYNEQFF. CDR3 sequence (DNA): TGCGCCAGCAGCTGGGGGACAGGGGTATACAATGAGCAGTTCTTC.

This rearrangement joins TRBV11-2 to TRBJ2-1; D not resolved. CDR3 length: 14 residues. The germline CDR1 and CDR2 sequences are SGHAT and FQNNGV. Trimming pared 8 bases from V and 0 bases from J, leaving 11 bases between. CDR3 protein: CASVGRSSYNEQFF. The CDR3 DNA reads TGTGCCAGCGTGGGCCGGAGCTCCTACAATGAGCAGTTCTTC.

This clonotype has only a few counts. The rearrangement joins TRBV28 to TRBJ1-4, with D possibly TRBD1 on 5 matching bases. Per the germline V gene, CDR1 is MDHEN and CDR2 is SYDVKM. The CDR3 sequence is 17 residues long. Trimming took 5 bases from V and 2 from J, leaving 18 bases between them. CDR3 amino acids: CASSPEGWGPTNEKLFF. The CDR3 nucleotides read TGTGCCAGCAGTCCAGAAGGATGGGGCCCCACTAATGAAAAACTGTTTTTT.

This clonotype was counted between two and nine times. This sequence joins TRBV5-1 and TRBJ1-6; 8 nucleotides align to TRBD1. The CDR3 is made up of 16 amino acids. V dropped 4 bases and J dropped 8; count of bases not matched to a gene: 11. Per the germline V gene, CDR1 is SGHRS and CDR2 is YFSETQ. The CDR3 is CASSPGTGTGYSPLHF. CDR3 nucleotides: TGCGCCAGCAGCCCTGGCACCGGGACAGGATATTCACCCCTCCACTTT. Full variable domain (missing parts from reference TRBV5-1 and TRBJ1-6): KAGVTQTPRYLIKTRGQQVTLSCSPISGHRSVSWYQQTPGQGLQFLFEYFSETQRNKGNFPGRFSGRQFSNSRSEMNVSTLELGDSALYLCASSPGTGTGYSPLHFGNGTRLTVT.

V usage is TRBV14 and J usage is TRBJ1-6; the match to TRBD1 covers 7 bases. The CDR3 totals 15 residues. Germline CDR1 reads SGHDN; CDR2 reads FVKESK. V gave up 4 bases and J gave up 7 bases; unmatched junction bases: 7. The CDR3: CASSPATGLNSPLHF. CDR3 coding DNA: TGTGCCAGCAGCCCGGCGACAGGGTTGAATTCACCCCTCCACTTT.

This clonotype was detected a few times. V usage is TRBV4-3 and J usage is TRBJ2-7; D not certain. In germline, CDR1 is LGHNA, CDR2 YSLEER. Trimming stripped 0 bases from V and 0 bases from J, with 9 bases between. The CDR3 runs to 15 residues. The CDR3 DNA reads TGCGCCAGCAGCCAAGATCCTCAAAACTCCTACGAGCAGTACTTC. As protein: CASSQDPQNSYEQYF.

This clonotype was observed a handful of times. The V call is TRBV9, the J call TRBJ2-1, with TRBD2 matching 8 bases. Per germline, CDR1 SGDLS and CDR2 YYNGEE. The CDR3 extends over 17 amino acids. Trimming at V came to 0 bases and at J to 9 bases, leaving 14 bases not matched to a gene. The CDR3 sequence: CASSVVGLAGPHGEQFF. Here the CDR3 DNA reads TGTGCCAGCAGCGTAGTCGGGTTAGCGGGACCTCACGGTGAGCAGTTCTTC.

This clonotype occurred many times. V is TRBV6-2 or TRBV6-3 and J is TRBJ1-1; 7 bases line up with TRBD1. CDR1 is MNHEY, CDR2 SVGEGT, per germline. V was clipped by 2 bases and J by 2 bases; unmatched bases: 8. This CDR3 contains 16 residues. CDR3 residues: CASSYPNRGSNTEAFF. Here the CDR3 DNA reads TGTGCCAGCAGTTACCCGAACAGGGGCTCCAACACTGAAGCTTTCTTT.

The rearrangement links TRBV7-9 to TRBJ1-6, with D maybe TRBD1 (6 bases). The CDR3 totals 16 residues. Germline V gene sequence: CDR1 SEHNR, CDR2 FQNEAQ (reference sequence). The germline V and J ends were trimmed by 5 bases and 8 bases, with 19 bases remaining between them. The DNA of the CDR3 is TGTGCCAGCAGCCTGGGACATCGGGGGAAGGATTCACCCCTCCACTTT. Translation: CASSLGHRGKDSPLHF.

This clonotype was detected many times. The gene calls are TRBV29-1 and TRBJ2-1; D not certain. Deletions cut 6 bases from V and 12 bases from J, with 15 bases between. The CDR3 totals 11 residues. Germline V gene lookup returns CDR1 SQVTM and CDR2 ANQGSEA. This CDR3 reads CSVATGFGQFF. The CDR3, as DNA: TGCAGCGTGGCAACGGGTTTCGGGCAGTTCTTC.

The sample holds a few counts of this clonotype. This chain connects TRBV6-2 or TRBV6-3 to TRBJ1-1, with a weak D call TRBD1 (6 bases). With 0 bases removed from V and 0 bases from J, the gap between germline ends came to 14 bases. The CDR3 consists of 17 residues. Germline assignment: CDR1 MNHEY and CDR2 SVGEGT. As DNA, the CDR3 is TGTGCCAGCAGTTACTCGGGACACGTACTTATGAACACTGAAGCTTTCTTT. Its protein product is CASSYSGHVLMNTEAFF.

This clonotype was seen many times. The chain is built from TRBV12-3 or TRBV12-4 and TRBJ1-4; no reliable D call. V was trimmed by 3 bases and J by 8 bases, leaving 16 bases between them. This CDR3 has 15 residues. The CDR3, as DNA: TGTGCCAGCAGTTTTAGTCCCCCCCTGGGGGAAAAACTGTTTTTT. This translates into CASSFSPPLGEKLFF.

This clonotype was detected many times. This chain joins TRBV7-2 and TRBJ2-1; D gene unclear. The CDR3 covers 16 residues. Germline V lookup: CDR1 SGHTA, CDR2 FQGNSA. Trimming removed 1 base from V and 6 bases from J, with 16 bases in between. This chain's CDR3 is CASSLVPTILSNEQFF. CDR3 sequence (DNA): TGTGCCAGCAGCTTAGTTCCTACCATTTTGAGCAATGAGCAGTTCTTC.

V and J are TRBV18 and TRBJ2-7; perhaps TRBD1 as D (5 bases). The germline V gene has CDR1 KGHSH and CDR2 LQKENI. This CDR3 spans 16 amino acids. Deletions cut 1 base from V and 0 bases from J, with 13 bases between. CDR3 DNA: TGTGCCAGCTCACCACGGACACAACCCAGCTCCTACGAGCAGTACTTC. It translates to CASSPRTQPSSYEQYF.

In this sample, this clonotype turned up a few times. The rearrangement uses TRBV11-2 and TRBJ2-1, with a tentative D call TRBD2 (5 bases). CDR3 size: 18 residues. V gave up 0 bases and J gave up 0 bases, with 15 bases separating them. From germline, CDR1 is SGHAT and CDR2 FQNNGV. Here the CDR3 reads CASSLESRTPSSYNEQFF. The CDR3 DNA sequence: TGTGCCAGCAGCTTAGAATCCCGGACTCCTAGCTCCTACAATGAGCAGTTCTTC.

The chain links TRBV5-1 to TRBJ2-7, with D unresolved. CDR3 length equals 13 residues. V lost 1 base to trimming and J lost 3 bases, with 8 bases between them. Germline V CDR1 and CDR2: SGHRS, YFSETQ. The CDR3: CASSLNGRYEQYF. CDR3 in DNA: TGCGCCAGCAGCTTGAACGGCCGCTACGAGCAGTACTTC.

This clonotype was found many times. The V call is TRBV29-1, the J call TRBJ2-5, with 7 bases aligning to TRBD1. V was pared by 1 base and J by 10 bases, with 18 bases of the junction left unmatched. Germline V gives CDR1 SQVTM, CDR2 ANQGSEA. The CDR3 consists of 16 residues. The CDR3 sequence: CSVEVETGTRRMDQYF. Here the CDR3 DNA reads TGCAGCGTTGAAGTGGAGACAGGGACCCGAAGGATGGACCAGTACTTC.

This chain links TRBV6-5 with TRBJ2-7, with 7 bases lining up with TRBD1. The CDR3 consists of 14 residues. Germline V lookup: CDR1 MNHEY, CDR2 SVGAGI. With V trimmed by 8 bases and J by 2 bases, 9 bases remained unmatched. The CDR3 region is CASRNTGDTYEQYF. Here the CDR3 DNA reads TGTGCCAGCCGTAACACAGGGGATACCTACGAGCAGTACTTC.

The chain is built from TRBV28 and TRBJ1-4; D unclear. CDR1 is MDHEN and CDR2 is SYDVKM in the germline V gene. This CDR3 has 15 residues. V shed 3 bases and J shed 4 bases, with 12 bases lying between them. CDR3 nucleotide sequence: TGTGCCAGCAGTTTTGGTGGCAGCCTTAATGAAAAACTGTTTTTT. Amino acid sequence: CASSFGGSLNEKLFF.

This clonotype was recorded at least ten times. This chain links TRBV28 with TRBJ2-3; D not resolved. CDR1 is MDHEN, CDR2 SYDVKM, per germline. Trimming took 6 bases from V and 2 from J, leaving 6 bases between them. This CDR3 region has 12 residues. For the CDR3, the DNA is TGTGCCAGCAGACACGCCACAGATACGCAGTATTTT. Translation gives CASRHATDTQYF. Using reference TRBV28 and TRBJ2-3 for the parts outside the CDR3, the full variable domain is DVKVTQSSRYLVKRTGEKVFLECVQDMDHENMFWYRQDPGLGLRLIYFSYDVKMKEKGDIPEGYSVSREKKERFSLILESASTNQTSMYLCASRHATDTQYFGPGTRLTVL.